The 14 T cell receptor beta chains below were found in one sample sequenced in a study of blood T cell repertoires in COVID-19. Sequenced by immunoSEQ multiplex PCR; TCRdb stores in-frame clones only, minus some. Of 150,000 to 190,000 clones listed, under 90% are singletons. The sample was PBMCs or T cells enriched from blood (not recorded which). Receptor source: a man in his forties or fifties who had recovered from COVID-19.

The chain is built from TRBV30 and TRBJ2-1; TRBD1 matches at 7 bases. V lost 3 bases and J lost 7; bases outside the gene matches: 6. Germline V gives CDR1 GTSNPN, CDR2 SVGIG (reference sequence). CDR3 length: 13 residues. DNA of the CDR3: TGTGCCTGGAGGTCACAGGGGTATAATGAGCAGTTCTTC. Protein sequence: CAWRSQGYNEQFF.

This chain uses TRBV9 with TRBJ1-1; 10 nucleotides match TRBD1. From germline, CDR1 is SGDLS and CDR2 YYNGEE. CDR3 length: 15 residues. V shed 0 bases and J 3 bases; nucleotides not matched to a gene: 2. The CDR3 protein is CASSVGGQGYTEAFF. CDR3 DNA sequence: TGTGCCAGCAGCGTAGGGGGACAGGGGTACACTGAAGCTTTCTTT. The variable domain in full, with the rest retrieved from reference TRBV9 and TRBJ1-1, is DSGVTQTPKHLITATGQRVTLRCSPRSGDLSVYWYQQSLDQGLQFLIQYYNGEERAKGNILERFSAQQFPDLHSELNLSSLELGDSALYFCASSVGGQGYTEAFFGQGTRLTVV.

The rearrangement uses TRBV10-3 and TRBJ2-5; 8 bases map to TRBD2. The germline CDR1 and CDR2 sequences are ENHRY and SYGVKD. The CDR3 runs to 15 residues. With V trimmed by 3 bases and J by 2 bases, 5 bases remained unmatched. The CDR3 reads CAISDGGGPQETQYF. In DNA form, the CDR3 reads TGTGCCATCAGTGACGGCGGGGGGCCTCAAGAGACCCAGTACTTC.

The V and J genes are TRBV7-2 and TRBJ2-5, with D perhaps TRBD2 (6 bases). The CDR3 sequence is 15 residues long. Germline V CDR1 and CDR2: SGHTA, FQGNSA. Deletions cut 1 base from V and 5 bases from J, with 14 bases between. The CDR3 coding sequence is TGTGCCAGCAGCTTAGGGGCTAGCGATTCCGAGACCCAGTACTTC. This encodes CASSLGASDSETQYF.

The chain employs TRBV29-1 and TRBJ2-1, with D possibly being TRBD2 (6 bases). The V gene's germline CDR1 is SQVTM and CDR2 ANQGSEA. Trimming stripped 1 base from V and 1 base from J, with 11 bases between. This CDR3 comprises 15 residues. CDR3 region: CSVEGGTGSYNEQFF. The DNA of the CDR3 is TGCAGCGTTGAAGGCGGGACTGGTTCCTACAATGAGCAGTTCTTC.

CDR3 coding DNA: TGTGCCAGCAGTGACCTATGGACTAGCGGTCGGGAGACCCAGTACTTC. It encodes CASSDLWTSGRETQYF. The chain couples TRBV6-1 to TRBJ2-5; 10 bases align to TRBD2. In germline, CDR1 is MNHNS, CDR2 SASEGT. The J segment lost 5 bases and the V segment lost 3 bases, leaving 9 bases of the junction unmatched. The CDR3 sequence is 16 residues long.

V and J are TRBV2 and TRBJ1-5, with 8 nucleotides matching TRBD1. This CDR3 is built from 15 residues. Trimming removed 6 bases from V and 6 bases from J; junction bases left unmatched: 10. Germline values: CDR1 SNHLY, CDR2 FYNNEI. CDR3 sequence reads: CASSVSDRAVQPQHF. As DNA, the CDR3 is TGTGCCAGCAGCGTCTCGGACAGGGCGGTTCAGCCCCAGCATTTT. Combining the CDR3 with reference TRBV2 and TRBJ1-5 gives the whole variable domain EPEVTQTPSHQVTQMGQEVILRCVPISNHLYFYWYRQILGQKVEFLVSFYNNEISEKSEIFDDQFSVERPDGSNFTLKIRSTKLEDSAMYFCASSVSDRAVQPQHFGDGTRLSIL.

The gene calls are TRBV19 and TRBJ1-3; TRBD1 matches 9 bases. The germline gives CDR1 LNHDA, CDR2 SQIVND (reference sequence). With 7 bases clipped from V and 10 bases from J, the junction kept 14 bases outside the gene matches. This CDR3 is built from 15 residues. The CDR3 here is CASTPRGTGFWTIYF. The CDR3 nucleotides read TGTGCCAGTACCCCCCGCGGGACAGGGTTTTGGACCATATATTTT.

The gene calls are TRBV6-6 and TRBJ2-6, with D possibly being TRBD1 (6 bases). The CDR3 spans 13 residues. Trimming removed 8 bases from V and 1 base from J, with 6 bases in between. From germline, CDR1 is MNHNY and CDR2 SVGAGI (reference sequence). The CDR3 sequence: CASGTSGANVLTF. For the CDR3, the DNA is TGTGCCAGCGGGACATCTGGGGCCAACGTCCTGACTTTC.

The chain is built from TRBV10-3 and TRBJ1-1; D unclear. The CDR3 is 12 amino acids. The V end lost 6 bases, the J end lost 5 bases, and 10 bases lay between the germline ends. Germline V gene data show CDR1 as ENHRY and CDR2 as SYGVKD. The chain's CDR3 is CAISNGYTEAFF. In DNA form, the CDR3 reads TGTGCCATCAGCAACGGGTATACTGAAGCTTTCTTT.

The gene calls are TRBV6-4 and TRBJ2-3; 9 bases agree with TRBD1. Unmatched junction bases numbered 7, after V lost 5 bases and J lost 1 base. The germline V gene encodes CDR1 MRHNA and CDR2 SNTAGT. The CDR3 runs to 16 residues. In DNA form, the CDR3 reads TGTGCCAGCAGTCTCGTGACAGGGGGAGGCACAGATACGCAGTATTTT. It specifies CASSLVTGGGTDTQYF.

This chain links TRBV3-1 (or the pseudogene TRBV3-2) with TRBJ2-2; TRBD2 matches 9 bases. The germline V gene encodes CDR1 LGHDT and CDR2 YNNKEL (reference sequence). The CDR3 has 15 residues. Trimming at V came to 1 base and at J to 7 bases, leaving 4 bases not matched to a gene. CDR3 in DNA: TGTGCCAGCAGCCAAGGGACTAGCGCTGGCGGGGAGCTGTTTTTT. Translated, it gives CASSQGTSAGGELFF.

The chain employs TRBV18 and TRBJ1-6, with TRBD1 as a possible D gene (6 bases). V lost 6 bases to trimming and J lost 9 bases, with 18 bases between them. The CDR3 has 15 amino acids. CDR1 KGHSH and CDR2 LQKENI come from the germline V gene. The CDR3 nucleotides read TGTGCCAGCTCGGGTGGATTACAGGGTGGTTCACCCCTCCACTTT. Residues: CASSGGLQGGSPLHF.

In DNA, the CDR3 is TGTGCCAGCAGCTCCAGTGAACAGGGATGGAACACTGAAGCTTTCTTT. Translating it yields CASSSSEQGWNTEAFF. The chain joins TRBV7-2 to TRBJ1-1, with D possibly TRBD1 on 6 matching bases. CDR1 and CDR2 from the germline V gene are SGHTA and FQGNSA. Trimming shortened V by 4 bases and J by 1 base, and 16 bases separated the two germline ends. The CDR3 runs to 16 residues.